This TCR beta chain was documented in a study of metastatic and nonmetastatic thyroid tumors. This clone has a handful of counts. TCRdb re-analyzed the PCR reads through MiXCR. The sample has around 35,000 clones, about 17% seen once; the top ten hold roughly 6%. Thyroid surgery took place with no prior treatment in any patient. The receptor was derived from a male donor with papillary thyroid cancer or a benign thyroid nodule (not recorded which). Some clones in this sample may be carry-over from other donors' samples. The sequencing sample was made of blood.

CDR3 in amino acids: CATSGMTGGAYEQYF. The CDR3 coding sequence is TGTGCCACCAGTGGTATGACAGGGGGGGCCTACGAGCAGTACTTC. The V call is TRBV24-1, the J call TRBJ2-7; the match to TRBD1 covers 9 bases. V shed 5 bases and J 2 bases; nucleotides not matched to a gene: 6. There are 15 residues in the CDR3. Germline lookup yields CDR1 KGHDR and CDR2 SFDVKD.